Sequencing of this T cell receptor (beta chain) was carried out in a study of CD8+ T cells in alopecia areata. Findings and caveats of the study: Mouse data revealed clearer TCR sharing than patient data did, a gap possibly tied to HLA.

This clone occurred once. The antigen is unknown. CDR3 length: 16 residues. Looked up from germline, CDR1 is MDHEN and CDR2 is SYDVKM. The V gene lost 7 bases and the J gene lost 8 bases, with 26 bases spanning the gap. RNA extraction and reverse transcription yielded cDNA as sequencing template. Clones were read by immunoSEQ multiplex PCR, and TCRdb kept only the in-frame ones, dropping some. This sample has 85,000 to 110,000 clones; approximately 58% occur once, and the top ten carry more than 8%. The sequence was collected from a human donor in good health. The specimen sequenced was CD4+ T cells sorted from blood. V gene TRBV28 combines with J gene TRBJ1-1, with D hard to call. The CDR3 spells CASTPIEGFILPEAFF. In DNA form, the CDR3 reads TGTGCCAGCACCCCAATCGAAGGCTTCATACTACCAGAAGCTTTCTTT.